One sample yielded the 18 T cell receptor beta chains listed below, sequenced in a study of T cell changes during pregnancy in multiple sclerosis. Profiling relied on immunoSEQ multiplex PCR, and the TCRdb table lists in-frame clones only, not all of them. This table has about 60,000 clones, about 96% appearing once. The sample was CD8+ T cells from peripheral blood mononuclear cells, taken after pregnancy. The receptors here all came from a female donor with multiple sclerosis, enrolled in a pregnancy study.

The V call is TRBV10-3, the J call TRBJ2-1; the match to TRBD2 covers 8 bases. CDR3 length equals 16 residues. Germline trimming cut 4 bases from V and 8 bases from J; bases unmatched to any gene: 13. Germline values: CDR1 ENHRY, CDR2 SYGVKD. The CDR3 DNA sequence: TGTGCCATCAGTGCCAGCGGGAGCTTTTCGGGGGATGAGCAGTTCTTC. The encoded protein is CAISASGSFSGDEQFF.

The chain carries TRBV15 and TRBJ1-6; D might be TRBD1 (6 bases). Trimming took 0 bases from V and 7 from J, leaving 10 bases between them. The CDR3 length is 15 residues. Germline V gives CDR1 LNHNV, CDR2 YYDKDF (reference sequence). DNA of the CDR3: TGTGCCACCAGCAGAGATCGGGGGGCGAATTCACCCCTCCACTTT. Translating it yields CATSRDRGANSPLHF.

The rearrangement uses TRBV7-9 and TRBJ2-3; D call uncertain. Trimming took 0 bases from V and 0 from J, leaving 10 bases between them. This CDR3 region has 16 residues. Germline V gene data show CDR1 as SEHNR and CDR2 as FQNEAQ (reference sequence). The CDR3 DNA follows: TGTGCCAGCAGCTTAGCGAGCGCCACTAGCACAGATACGCAGTATTTT. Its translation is CASSLASATSTDTQYF. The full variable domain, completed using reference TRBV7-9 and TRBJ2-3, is DTGVSQNPRHKITKRGQNVTFRCDPISEHNRLYWYRQTLGQGPEFLTYFQNEAQLEKSRLLSDRFSAERPKGSFSTLEIQRTEQGDSAMYLCASSLASATSTDTQYFGPGTRLTVL.

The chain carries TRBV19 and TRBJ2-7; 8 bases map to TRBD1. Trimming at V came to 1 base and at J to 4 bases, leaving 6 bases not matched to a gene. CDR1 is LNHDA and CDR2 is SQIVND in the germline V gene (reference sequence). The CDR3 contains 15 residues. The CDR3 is CASSIGTGGRYEQYF. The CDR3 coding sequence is TGTGCCAGTAGTATAGGTACAGGGGGACGATACGAGCAGTACTTC.

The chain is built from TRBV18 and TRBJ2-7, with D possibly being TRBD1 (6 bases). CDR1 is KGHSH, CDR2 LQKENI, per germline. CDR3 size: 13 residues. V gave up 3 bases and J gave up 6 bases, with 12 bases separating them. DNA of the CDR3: TGTGCCAGCTCACCGGGCAGGGGTATCGAGCAGTACTTC. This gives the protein CASSPGRGIEQYF. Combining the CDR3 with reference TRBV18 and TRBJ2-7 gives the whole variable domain NAGVMQNPRHLVRRRGQEARLRCSPMKGHSHVYWYRQLPEEGLKFMVYLQKENIIDESGMPKERFSAEFPKEGPSILRIQQVVRGDSAAYFCASSPGRGIEQYFGPGTRLTVT.

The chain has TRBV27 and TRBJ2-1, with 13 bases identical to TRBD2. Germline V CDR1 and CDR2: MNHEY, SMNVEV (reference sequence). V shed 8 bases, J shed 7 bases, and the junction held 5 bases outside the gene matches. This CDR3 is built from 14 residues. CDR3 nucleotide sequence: TGTGCCAGCGAACTAGCGGGAGGGGGGAATGAGCAGTTCTTC. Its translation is CASELAGGGNEQFF.

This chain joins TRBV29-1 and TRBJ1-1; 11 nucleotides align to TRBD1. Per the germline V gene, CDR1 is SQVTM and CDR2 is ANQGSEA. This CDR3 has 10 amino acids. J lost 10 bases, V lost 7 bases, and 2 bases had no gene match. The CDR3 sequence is CSAGTGGAFF. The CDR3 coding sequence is TGCAGCGCCGGGACAGGGGGAGCTTTCTTT.

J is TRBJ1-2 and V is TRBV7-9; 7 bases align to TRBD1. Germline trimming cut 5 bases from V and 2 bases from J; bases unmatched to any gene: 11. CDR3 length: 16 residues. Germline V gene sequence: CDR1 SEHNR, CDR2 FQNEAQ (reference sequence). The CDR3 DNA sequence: TGTGCCAGCAGCCCTCCGATGGGGGGACAGAACTATGGCTACACCTTC. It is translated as CASSPPMGGQNYGYTF. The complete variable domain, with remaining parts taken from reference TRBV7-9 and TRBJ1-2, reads DTGVSQNPRHKITKRGQNVTFRCDPISEHNRLYWYRQTLGQGPEFLTYFQNEAQLEKSRLLSDRFSAERPKGSFSTLEIQRTEQGDSAMYLCASSPPMGGQNYGYTFGSGTRLTVV.

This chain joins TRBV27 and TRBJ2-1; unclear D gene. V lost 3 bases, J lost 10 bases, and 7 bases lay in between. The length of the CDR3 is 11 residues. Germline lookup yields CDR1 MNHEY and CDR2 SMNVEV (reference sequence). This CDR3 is CASSLGWEQFF. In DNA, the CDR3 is TGTGCCAGCAGTTTGGGCTGGGAGCAGTTCTTC.

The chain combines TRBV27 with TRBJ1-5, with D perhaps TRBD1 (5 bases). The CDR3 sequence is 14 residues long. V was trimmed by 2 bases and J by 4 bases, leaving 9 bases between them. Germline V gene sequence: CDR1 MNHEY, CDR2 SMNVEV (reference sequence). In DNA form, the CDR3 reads TGTGCCAGCAGTTTAGGGGGGGAGAATCAGCCCCAGCATTTT. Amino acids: CASSLGGENQPQHF.

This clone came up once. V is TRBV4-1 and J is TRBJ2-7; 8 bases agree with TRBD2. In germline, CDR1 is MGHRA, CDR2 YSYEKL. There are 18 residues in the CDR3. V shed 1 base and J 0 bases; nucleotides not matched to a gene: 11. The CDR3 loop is CASSQGPSAGGLSYEQYF. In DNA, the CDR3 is TGCGCCAGCAGCCAAGGACCCTCTGCGGGAGGCCTCTCCTACGAGCAGTACTTC.

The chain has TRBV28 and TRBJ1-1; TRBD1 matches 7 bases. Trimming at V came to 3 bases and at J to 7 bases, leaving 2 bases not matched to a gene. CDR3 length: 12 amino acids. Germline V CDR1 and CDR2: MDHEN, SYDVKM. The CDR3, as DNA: TGTGCCAGCAGTTTTGGGACAGTTGAAGCTTTCTTT. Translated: CASSFGTVEAFF.

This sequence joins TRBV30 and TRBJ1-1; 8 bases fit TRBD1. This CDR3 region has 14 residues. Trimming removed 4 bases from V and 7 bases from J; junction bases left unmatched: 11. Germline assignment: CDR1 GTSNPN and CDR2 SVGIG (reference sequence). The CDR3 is CAWTPGQGVIEAFF. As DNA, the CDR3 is TGTGCCTGGACTCCCGGACAGGGCGTAATTGAAGCTTTCTTT.

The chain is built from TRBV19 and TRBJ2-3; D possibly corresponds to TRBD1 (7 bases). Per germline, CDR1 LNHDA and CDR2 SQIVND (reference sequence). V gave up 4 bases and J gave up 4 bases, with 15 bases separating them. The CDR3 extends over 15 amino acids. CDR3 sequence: CASSTAGRGADTQYF. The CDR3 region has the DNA TGTGCCAGTAGTACTGCTGGCAGGGGGGCAGATACGCAGTATTTT.

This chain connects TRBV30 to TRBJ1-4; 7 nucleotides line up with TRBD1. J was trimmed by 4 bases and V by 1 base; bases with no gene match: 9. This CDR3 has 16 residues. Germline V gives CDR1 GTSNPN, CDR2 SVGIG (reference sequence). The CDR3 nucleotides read TGTGCCTGGAGTGATACCCCGGGACAGCTTAATGAAAAACTGTTTTTT. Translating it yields CAWSDTPGQLNEKLFF.

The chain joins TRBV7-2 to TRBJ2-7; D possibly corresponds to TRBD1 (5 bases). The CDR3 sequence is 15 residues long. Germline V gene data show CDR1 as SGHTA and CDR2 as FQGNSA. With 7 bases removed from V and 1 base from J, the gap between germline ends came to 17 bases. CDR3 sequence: CASTASGSTSYEQYF. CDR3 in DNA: TGTGCCAGCACCGCATCAGGGTCGACTTCCTACGAGCAGTACTTC.

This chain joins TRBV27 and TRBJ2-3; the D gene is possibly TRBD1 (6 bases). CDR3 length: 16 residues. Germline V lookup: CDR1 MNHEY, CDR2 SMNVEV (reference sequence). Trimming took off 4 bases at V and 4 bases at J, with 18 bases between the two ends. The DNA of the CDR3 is TGTGCCAGCAGTTCACCGGGACACGAAGGGGCAGATACGCAGTATTTT. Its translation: CASSSPGHEGADTQYF.

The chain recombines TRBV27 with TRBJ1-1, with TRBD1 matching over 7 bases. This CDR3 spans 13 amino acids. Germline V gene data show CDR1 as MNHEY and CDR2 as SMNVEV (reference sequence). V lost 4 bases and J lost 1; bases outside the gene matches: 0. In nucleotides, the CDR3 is TGTGCCAGCAGTTCAGGGGGGAACACTGAAGCTTTCTTT. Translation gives CASSSGGNTEAFF.